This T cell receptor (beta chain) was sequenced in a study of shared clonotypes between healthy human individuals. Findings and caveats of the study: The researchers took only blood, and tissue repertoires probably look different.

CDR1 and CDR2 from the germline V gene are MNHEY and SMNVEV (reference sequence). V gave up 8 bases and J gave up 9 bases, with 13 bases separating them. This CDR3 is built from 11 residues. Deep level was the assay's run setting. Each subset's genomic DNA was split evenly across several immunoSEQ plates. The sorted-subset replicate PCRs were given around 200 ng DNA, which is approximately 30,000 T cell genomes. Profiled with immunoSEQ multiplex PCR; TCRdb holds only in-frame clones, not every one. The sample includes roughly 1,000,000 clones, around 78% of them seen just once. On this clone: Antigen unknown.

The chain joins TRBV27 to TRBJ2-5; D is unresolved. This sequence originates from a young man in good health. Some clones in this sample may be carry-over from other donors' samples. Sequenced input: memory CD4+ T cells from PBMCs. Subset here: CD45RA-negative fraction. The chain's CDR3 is CASGAYISQYF. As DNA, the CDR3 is TGTGCCAGCGGCGCTTACATATCCCAGTACTTC.